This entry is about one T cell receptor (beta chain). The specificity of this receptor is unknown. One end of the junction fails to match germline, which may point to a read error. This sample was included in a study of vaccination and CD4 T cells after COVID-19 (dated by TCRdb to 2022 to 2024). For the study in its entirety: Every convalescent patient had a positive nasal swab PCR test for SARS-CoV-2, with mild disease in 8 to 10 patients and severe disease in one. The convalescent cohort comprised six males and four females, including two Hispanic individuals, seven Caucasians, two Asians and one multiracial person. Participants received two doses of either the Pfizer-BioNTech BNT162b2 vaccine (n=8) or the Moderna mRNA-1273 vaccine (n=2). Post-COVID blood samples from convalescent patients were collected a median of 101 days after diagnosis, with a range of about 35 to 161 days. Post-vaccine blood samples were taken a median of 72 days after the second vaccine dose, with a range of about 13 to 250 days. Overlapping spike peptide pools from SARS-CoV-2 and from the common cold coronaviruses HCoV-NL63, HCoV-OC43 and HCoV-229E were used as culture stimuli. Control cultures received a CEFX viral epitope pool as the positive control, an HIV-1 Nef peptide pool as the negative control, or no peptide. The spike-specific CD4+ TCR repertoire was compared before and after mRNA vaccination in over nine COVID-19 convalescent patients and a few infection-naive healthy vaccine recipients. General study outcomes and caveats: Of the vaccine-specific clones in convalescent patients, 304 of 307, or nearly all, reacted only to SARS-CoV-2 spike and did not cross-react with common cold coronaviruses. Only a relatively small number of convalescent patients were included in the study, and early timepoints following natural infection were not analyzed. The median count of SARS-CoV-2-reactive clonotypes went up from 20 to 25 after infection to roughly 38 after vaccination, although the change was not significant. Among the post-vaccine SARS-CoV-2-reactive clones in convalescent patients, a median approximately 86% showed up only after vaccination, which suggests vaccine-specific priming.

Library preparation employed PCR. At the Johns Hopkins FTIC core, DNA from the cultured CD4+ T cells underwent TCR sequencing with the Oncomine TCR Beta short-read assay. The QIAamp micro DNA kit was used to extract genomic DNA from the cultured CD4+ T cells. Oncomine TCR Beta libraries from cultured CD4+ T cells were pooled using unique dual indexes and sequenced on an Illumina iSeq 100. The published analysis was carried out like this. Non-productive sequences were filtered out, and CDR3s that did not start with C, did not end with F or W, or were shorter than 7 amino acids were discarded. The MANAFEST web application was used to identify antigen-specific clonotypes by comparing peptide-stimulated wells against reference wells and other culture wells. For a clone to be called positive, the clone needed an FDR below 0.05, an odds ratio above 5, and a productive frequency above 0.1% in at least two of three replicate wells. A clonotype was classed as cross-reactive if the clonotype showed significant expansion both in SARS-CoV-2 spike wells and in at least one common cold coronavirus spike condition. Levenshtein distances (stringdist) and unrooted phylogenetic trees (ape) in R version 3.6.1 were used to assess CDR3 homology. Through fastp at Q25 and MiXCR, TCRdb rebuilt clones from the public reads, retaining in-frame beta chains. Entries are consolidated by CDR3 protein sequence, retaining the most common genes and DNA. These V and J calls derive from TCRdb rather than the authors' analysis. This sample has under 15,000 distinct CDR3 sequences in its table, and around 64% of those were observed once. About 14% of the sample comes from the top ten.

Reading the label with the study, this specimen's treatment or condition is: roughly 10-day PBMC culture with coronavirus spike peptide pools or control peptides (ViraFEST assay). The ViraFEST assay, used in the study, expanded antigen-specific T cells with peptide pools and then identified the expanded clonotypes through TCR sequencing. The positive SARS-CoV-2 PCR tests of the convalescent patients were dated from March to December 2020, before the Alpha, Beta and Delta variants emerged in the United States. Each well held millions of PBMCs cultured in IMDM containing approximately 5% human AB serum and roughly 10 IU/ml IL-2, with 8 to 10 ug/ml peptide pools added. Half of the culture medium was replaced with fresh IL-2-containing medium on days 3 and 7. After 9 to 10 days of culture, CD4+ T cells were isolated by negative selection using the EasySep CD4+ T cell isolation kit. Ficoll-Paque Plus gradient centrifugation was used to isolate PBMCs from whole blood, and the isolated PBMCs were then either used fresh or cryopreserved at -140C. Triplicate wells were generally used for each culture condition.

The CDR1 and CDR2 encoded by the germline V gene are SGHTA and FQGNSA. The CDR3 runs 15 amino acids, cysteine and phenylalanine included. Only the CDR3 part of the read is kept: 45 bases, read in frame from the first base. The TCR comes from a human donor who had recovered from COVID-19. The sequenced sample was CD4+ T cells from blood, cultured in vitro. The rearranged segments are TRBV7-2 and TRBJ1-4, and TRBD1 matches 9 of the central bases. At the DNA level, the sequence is TGTGCCAGCAGCTTAACCACGGGACAGGGTGAAAAACTGCTTTTT. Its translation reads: CASSLTTGQGEKLLF.